This T cell receptor (beta chain) comes out of a study of T cells of healthy individuals. The CDR3 contains 15 residues. V lost 1 base to trimming and J lost 7 bases, with 12 bases between them. Germline V lookup: CDR1 SGHRS, CDR2 YFSETQ. Ten or more counts support this clonotype. TCRdb fed the 5' RACE reads into MiXCR, producing one record per CDR3 protein. The sample lists 40,000 to 60,000 distinct CDR3 sequences; 14% to 15% were seen once. The sequence was obtained from a human donor in good health. V usage is TRBV5-1 and J usage is TRBJ1-6; D is unresolved. CDR3 DNA sequence: TGCGCCAGCAGCTTGCCAGTGGGCGAGAATTCACCCCTCCACTTT. Translation: CASSLPVGENSPLHF.